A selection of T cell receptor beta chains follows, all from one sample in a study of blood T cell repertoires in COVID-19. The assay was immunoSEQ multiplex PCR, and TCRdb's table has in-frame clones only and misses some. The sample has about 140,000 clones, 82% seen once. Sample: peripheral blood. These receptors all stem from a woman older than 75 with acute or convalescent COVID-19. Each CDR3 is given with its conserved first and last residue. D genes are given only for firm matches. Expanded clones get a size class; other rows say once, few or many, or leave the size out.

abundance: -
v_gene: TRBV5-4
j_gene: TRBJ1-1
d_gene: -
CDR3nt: TGTGCCAGCAGCTTGGTTGGGGCCACTGAAGCTTTCTTT
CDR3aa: CASSLVGATEAFF

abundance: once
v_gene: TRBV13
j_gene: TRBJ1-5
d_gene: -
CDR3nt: TGTGCCAGCAGCTCCCGTATGGGGCTGGGGAGCAATCAGCCCCAGCATTTT
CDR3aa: CASSSRMGLGSNQPQHF

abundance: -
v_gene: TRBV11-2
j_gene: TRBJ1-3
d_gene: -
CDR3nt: TGTGCCAGCAGCACTAGTGGAAGAAACACCATATATTTT
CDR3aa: CASSTSGRNTIYF

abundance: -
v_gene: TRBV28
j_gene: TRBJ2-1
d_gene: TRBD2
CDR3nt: TGTGCCAGCAGTCTCCGGAAGCGGGAGTTCGAGCAGTTCTTC
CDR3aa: CASSLRKREFEQFF

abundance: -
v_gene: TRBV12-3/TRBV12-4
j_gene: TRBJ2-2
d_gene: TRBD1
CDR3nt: TGTGCCAGCACCCCCACAGGGGTCGGGGAGCTGTTTTTT
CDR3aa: CASTPTGVGELFF

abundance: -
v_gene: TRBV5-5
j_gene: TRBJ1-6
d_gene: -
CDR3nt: TGTGCCAGCAGCTTGGCCGGAGGGAACGCACCCCTCCACTTT
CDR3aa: CASSLAGGNAPLHF

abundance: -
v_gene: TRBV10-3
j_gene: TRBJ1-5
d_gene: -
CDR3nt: TGTGCCATCAGTGAACGGGACAAACATCAGCCCCAGCATTTT
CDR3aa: CAISERDKHQPQHF

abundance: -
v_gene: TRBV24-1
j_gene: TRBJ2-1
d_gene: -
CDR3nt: TGTGCCACCAGTGATCCCGGGACACTATACAATGAGCAGTTCTTC
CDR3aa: CATSDPGTLYNEQFF

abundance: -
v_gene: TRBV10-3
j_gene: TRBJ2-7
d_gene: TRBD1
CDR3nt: TGTGCCATCAGTGAGTCGGTCTGGACAGGGGGATCGGGCGAGCAGTACTTC
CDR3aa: CAISESVWTGGSGEQYF

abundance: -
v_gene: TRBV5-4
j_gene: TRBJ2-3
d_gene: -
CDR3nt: TGTGCCAGCAGCGGAGGGACAGCTAGCACAGATACGCAGTATTTT
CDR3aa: CASSGGTASTDTQYF

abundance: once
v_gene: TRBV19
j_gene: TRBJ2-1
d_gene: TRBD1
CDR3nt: TGTGCCAGTAGATTCGGGACAGGCCACAATGAGCAGTTCTTC
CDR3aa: CASRFGTGHNEQFF

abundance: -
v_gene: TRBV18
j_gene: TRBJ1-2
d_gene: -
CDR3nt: TGTGCCAGCTCACCCGGGGGAGACTATGGCTACACCTTC
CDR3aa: CASSPGGDYGYTF

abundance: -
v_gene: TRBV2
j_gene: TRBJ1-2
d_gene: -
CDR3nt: TGTGCCAGCAGCCAAGCAGGGGTTGGAGGCTACACCTTC
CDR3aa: CASSQAGVGGYTF

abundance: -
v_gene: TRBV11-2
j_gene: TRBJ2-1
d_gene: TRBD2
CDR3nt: TGTGCCAGCAGCTGGACGGCGGGAGGGTTCTACAATGAGCAGTTCTTC
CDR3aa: CASSWTAGGFYNEQFF

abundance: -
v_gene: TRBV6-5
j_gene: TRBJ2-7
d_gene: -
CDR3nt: TGTGCCAGCAGCCAACCGGGATACGAGCAGTACTTC
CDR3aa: CASSQPGYEQYF

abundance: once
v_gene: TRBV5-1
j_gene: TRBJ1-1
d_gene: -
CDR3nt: TGCGCCAGCAGCTTGGAGTTTAGGAACACTGAAGCTTTCTTT
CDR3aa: CASSLEFRNTEAFF

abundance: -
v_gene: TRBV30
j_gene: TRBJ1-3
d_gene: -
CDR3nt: TGTGCCTGGAGTCGGGGAGGGGGAAACACCATATATTTT
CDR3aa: CAWSRGGGNTIYF

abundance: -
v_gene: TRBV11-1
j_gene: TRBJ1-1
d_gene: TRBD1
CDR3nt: TGTGCCAGCAGCCGCTACAGGGGGCTAAGGACTGAAGCTTTCTTT
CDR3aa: CASSRYRGLRTEAFF

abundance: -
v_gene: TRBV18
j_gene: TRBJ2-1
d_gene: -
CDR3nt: TGTGCCAGCTCACCAGTTTGGGGCAGTGACAATGAGCAGTTCTTC
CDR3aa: CASSPVWGSDNEQFF

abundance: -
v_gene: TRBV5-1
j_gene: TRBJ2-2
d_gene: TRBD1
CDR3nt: TGCGCCAGCAGACTGACCGGGACAGGGGGCACCGGGGAGCTGTTTTTT
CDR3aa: CASRLTGTGGTGELFF

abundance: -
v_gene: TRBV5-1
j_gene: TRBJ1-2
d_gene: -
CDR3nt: TGCGCCAGCAGGGAGGGAGCGAGTAACTATGGCTACACCTTC
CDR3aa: CASREGASNYGYTF

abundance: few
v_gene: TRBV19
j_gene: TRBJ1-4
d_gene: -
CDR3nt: TGTGCCAGTAGTAAGGGGATAAGGGATGAAAAACTGTTTTTT
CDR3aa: CASSKGIRDEKLFF

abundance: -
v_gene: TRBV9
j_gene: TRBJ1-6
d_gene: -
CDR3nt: TGTGCCAGCAGCAGCCACAGGGCACATAATTCACCCCTCCACTTT
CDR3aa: CASSSHRAHNSPLHF

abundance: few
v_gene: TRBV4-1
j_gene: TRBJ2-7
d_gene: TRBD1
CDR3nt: TGCGCCAGCAGCCTCCGGACAGGAACCTCCTACGAGCAGTACTTC
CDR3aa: CASSLRTGTSYEQYF

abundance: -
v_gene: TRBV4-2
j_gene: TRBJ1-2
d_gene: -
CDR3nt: TGTGCCAGCAGCCAAGAAGGATCGGCGCTAGGCGGTGGCTACACCTTC
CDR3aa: CASSQEGSALGGGYTF

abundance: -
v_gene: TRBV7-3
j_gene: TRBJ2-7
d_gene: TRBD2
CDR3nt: TGTGCCAGCGGGGCCGGGGGGAAGGGTTACGAGCAGTACTTC
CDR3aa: CASGAGGKGYEQYF

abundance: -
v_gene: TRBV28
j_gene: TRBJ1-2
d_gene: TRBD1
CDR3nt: TGTGCCAGCAGTCGACCCAGTGTGGACAGGGCGTCGAGCTATGGCTACACCTTC
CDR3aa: CASSRPSVDRASSYGYTF

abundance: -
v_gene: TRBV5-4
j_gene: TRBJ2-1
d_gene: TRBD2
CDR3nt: TGTGCCAGCACCCCCCTGGCGGGGGGCGGGAATGAGCAGTTCTTC
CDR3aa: CASTPLAGGGNEQFF

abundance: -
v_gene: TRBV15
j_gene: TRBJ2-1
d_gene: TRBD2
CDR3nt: TGTGCCACCAGCAGAACTAGACTAGCAAGATTCTACAATGAGCAGTTCTTC
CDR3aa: CATSRTRLARFYNEQFF

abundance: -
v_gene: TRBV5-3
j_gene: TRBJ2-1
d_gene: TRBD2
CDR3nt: TGTGCCAGAAGCTGGGGACCGGGACTAGCGGGGATCAATGAGCAGTTCTTC
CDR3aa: CARSWGPGLAGINEQFF

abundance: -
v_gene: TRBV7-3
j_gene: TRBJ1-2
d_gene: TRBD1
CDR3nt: TGTGCCAGCAGTCCGACAGGGGCCGGTGGCTACACCTTC
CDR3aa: CASSPTGAGGYTF

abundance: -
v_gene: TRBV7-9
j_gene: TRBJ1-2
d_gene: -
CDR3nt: TGTGCCAGCAGCTTAGGGCCCTCTCGGGGATATGGCTACACCTTC
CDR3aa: CASSLGPSRGYGYTF

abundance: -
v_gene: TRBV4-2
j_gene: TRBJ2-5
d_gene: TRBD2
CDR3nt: TGTGCCAGCAGCCGCTCCGGGACTATCCAAGAGACCCAGTACTTC
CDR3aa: CASSRSGTIQETQYF

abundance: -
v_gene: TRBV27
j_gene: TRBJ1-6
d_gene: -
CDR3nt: TGTGCCAGCAGGGACAGCCTGGAGTCACCCCTCCACTTT
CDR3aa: CASRDSLESPLHF

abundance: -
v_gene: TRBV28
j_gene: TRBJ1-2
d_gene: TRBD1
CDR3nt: TGTGCCAGCAGCACAGGGGAGGCGCGGGGCTACACCTTC
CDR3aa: CASSTGEARGYTF

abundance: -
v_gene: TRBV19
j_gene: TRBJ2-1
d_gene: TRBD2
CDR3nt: TGTGCCAGTAGTGCCCGTTTAGCGGGGGGACTCTACAATGAGCAGTTCTTC
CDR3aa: CASSARLAGGLYNEQFF

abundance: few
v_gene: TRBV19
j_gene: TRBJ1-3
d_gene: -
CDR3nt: TGTGCCAGTAGTGCCTTACAGGGAAGCGGAAACACCATATATTTT
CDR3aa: CASSALQGSGNTIYF

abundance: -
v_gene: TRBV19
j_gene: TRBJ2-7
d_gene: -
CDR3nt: TGTGCCAGTAGTATCGGTAGGGGGGGATACGAGCAGTACTTC
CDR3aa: CASSIGRGGYEQYF

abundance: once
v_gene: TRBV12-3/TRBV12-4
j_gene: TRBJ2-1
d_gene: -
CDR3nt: TGTGCCAGCAGTCCGACTATGAATGAGCAGTTCTTC
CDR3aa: CASSPTMNEQFF

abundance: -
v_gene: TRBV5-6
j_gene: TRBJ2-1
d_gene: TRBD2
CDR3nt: TGTGCCAGCAGCGGATTCTGGACTAGCGGGAGGGATTATGAGCAGTTCTTC
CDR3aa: CASSGFWTSGRDYEQFF

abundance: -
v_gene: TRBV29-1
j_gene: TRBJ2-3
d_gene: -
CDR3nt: TGCAGCGTTGATCCTACAGGGACAGATACGCAGTATTTT
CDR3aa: CSVDPTGTDTQYF

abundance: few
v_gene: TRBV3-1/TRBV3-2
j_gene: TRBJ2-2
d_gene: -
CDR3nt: TGTGCCAGCGGGTGGAGGGGGAACACCGGGGAGCTGTTTTTT
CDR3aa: CASGWRGNTGELFF

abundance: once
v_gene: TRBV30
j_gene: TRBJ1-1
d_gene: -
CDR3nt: TGTGCCTGGAGTGTACGGGTGGACACTGAAGCTTTCTTT
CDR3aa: CAWSVRVDTEAFF

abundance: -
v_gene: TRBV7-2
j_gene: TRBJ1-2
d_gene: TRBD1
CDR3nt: TGTGCCAGCAGCCCCACCACTGGGACAGGGGAGGGCTACACCTTC
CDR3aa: CASSPTTGTGEGYTF

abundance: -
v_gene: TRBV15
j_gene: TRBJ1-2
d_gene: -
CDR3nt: TGTGCCACCAGCAGAGCCCCAGAATCATATGGCTACACCTTC
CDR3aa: CATSRAPESYGYTF

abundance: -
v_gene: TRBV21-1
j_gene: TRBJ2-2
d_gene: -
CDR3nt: TGTGCCAGCAGCAAAGCGCTTCCGGGAACGAACACCGGGGAGCTGTTTTTT
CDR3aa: CASSKALPGTNTGELFF

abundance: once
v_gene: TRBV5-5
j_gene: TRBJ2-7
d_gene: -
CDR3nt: TGTGCCAGCAGCTACTCGCTAGTTTTATTCTCCTACGAGCAGTACTTC
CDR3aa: CASSYSLVLFSYEQYF

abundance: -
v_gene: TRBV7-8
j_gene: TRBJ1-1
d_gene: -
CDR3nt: TGTGCCAGCAGCCCCTGGTGGAGGTTCACTGAAGCTTTCTTT
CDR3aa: CASSPWWRFTEAFF

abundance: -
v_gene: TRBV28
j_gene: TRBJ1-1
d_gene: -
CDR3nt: TGTGCCAGCAGTTTTCCCCAGGTGGTGGGTGAAGCTTTCTTT
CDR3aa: CASSFPQVVGEAFF

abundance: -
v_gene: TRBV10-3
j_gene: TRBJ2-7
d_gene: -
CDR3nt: TGTGCCATCAGTGACCTCGAAGGGGGTTACGAGCAGTACTTC
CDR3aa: CAISDLEGGYEQYF

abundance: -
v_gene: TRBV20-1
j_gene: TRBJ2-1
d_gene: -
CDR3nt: TGCAGTGCCACCAGGGTTGATGAGCAGTTCTTC
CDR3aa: CSATRVDEQFF

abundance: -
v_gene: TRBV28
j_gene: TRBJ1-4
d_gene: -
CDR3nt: TGTGCCAGCAGCGCCCCCACGGGGAATGAAAAACTGTTTTTT
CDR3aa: CASSAPTGNEKLFF

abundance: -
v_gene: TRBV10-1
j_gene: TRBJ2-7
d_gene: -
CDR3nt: TGCGCCAGCAGTGTCGCAGGGTTGTTCTCCGAGCAGTACTTC
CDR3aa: CASSVAGLFSEQYF

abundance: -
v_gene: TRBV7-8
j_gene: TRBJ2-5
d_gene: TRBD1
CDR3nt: TGTGCCAGCAGCCCACGACAGGGGGCCTCGGAGACCCAGTACTTC
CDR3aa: CASSPRQGASETQYF

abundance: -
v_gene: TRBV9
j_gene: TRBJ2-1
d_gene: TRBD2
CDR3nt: TGTGCCAGCAGCGTCCCAGCGGGGGCCCCGGTAGGCTCCTACAATGAGCAGTTCTTC
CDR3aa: CASSVPAGAPVGSYNEQFF